Shown below are 23 T cell receptor beta chains from a single sample sequenced in a study of Tregs in tolerant kidney transplant recipients. Measured with immunoSEQ multiplex PCR; TCRdb has only the in-frame clones, and not every one. In total, the table holds 15,000 or so clones. Related graft donors supplied nonmyeloablative bone marrow transplants, and mixed chimerism was transient. Material: CD4+ T cells from blood (PBMCs), obtained 12 months after the transplant. The receptors stem from a human patient who received a combined kidney and bone marrow transplant. A share of the T cells may be of graft donor origin.

Details on this clone: The CDR3 is cut off 3 residues early in the read; its end comes from the germline J gene. The chain uses TRBV6-2 or TRBV6-3 and TRBJ2-1, with 13 bases lining up with TRBD2. CDR3 length: 17 amino acids. Germline V gene data show CDR1 as MNHEY and CDR2 as SVGEGT. Trimming cost V 6 bases and J 0 bases; bases outside gene matches: 5. This CDR3 reads CASSRRTSGSSYNEQFF. Incomplete CDR3 DNA: TGTGCCAGCAGCCGTCGGACTAGCGGGAGCTCCTACAATGAG.

To note about this clone: Coverage ceases 3 residues before the CDR3 finishes, and the germline J gene fills in the end. The chain employs TRBV10-1 and TRBJ2-7; 7 nucleotides agree with TRBD1. The CDR3 runs 13 residues. Germline assignment: CDR1 WNHNN and CDR2 SYGVQD (reference sequence). V shed 2 bases, J shed 6 bases, and the junction held 4 bases outside the gene matches. The CDR3 loop is CASSETGVLEQYF. The CDR3 DNA, read in part, is TGCGCCAGCAGTGAGACAGGGGTCCTCGAG.

On this clone: With the read ending 3 residues before the CDR3 end, the germline J gene is used to fill in that end. The chain is built from TRBV7-3 and TRBJ2-1; D possibly corresponds to TRBD1 (6 bases). The CDR3 totals 14 residues. V gave up 2 bases and J gave up 4 bases, with 9 bases separating them. CDR1 and CDR2 (germline): SGHTA, FQGTGA. The CDR3 DNA, read in part, is TGTGCCAGCAGCTTAGGGACACTTTACAATGAG. Protein sequence: CASSLGTLYNE. The whole CDR3 reads CASSLGTLYNEQFF.

Points on this clone: The read stops 3 residues short of the end of the CDR3; the missing end is completed from the germline J gene. V usage is TRBV7-2 and J usage is TRBJ2-7, with D possibly being TRBD1 or TRBD2 (6 bases each). V was shortened by 5 bases and J by 4 bases, with 18 bases between the two germline ends. This CDR3 is 15 amino acids long. Germline-derived CDR1 and CDR2 are SGHTA and FQGNSA. The part of the CDR3 DNA that was read is TGTGCCAGCAGCCCAGTGGCGGGACACCAATACGAG. Its protein is CASSPVAGHQYE. The full-length CDR3 reads as CASSPVAGHQYEQYF.

Comments on this clone: Sequencing ends 3 residues short of the CDR3 end; the germline J gene provides the rest. The chain recombines TRBV7-6 with TRBJ2-7; TRBD1 aligns across 8 bases. The V gene's germline CDR1 is SGHVS and CDR2 FNYEAQ. This CDR3 has 14 amino acids. With 5 bases clipped from V and 4 bases from J, the junction kept 7 bases outside the gene matches. CDR3 DNA, as far as it was read: TGTGCCAGCAGCCCCCGGACAGGGTCTTACGAG. Translating gives CASSPRTGSYE. The CDR3 in its entirety is CASSPRTGSYEQYF.

A note on this clone: The read ends 3 residues before the CDR3 terminus; that terminus is restored from the germline J gene. V is TRBV7-2 and J is TRBJ2-7, with TRBD2 matching over 7 bases. The germline gives CDR1 SGHTA, CDR2 FQGNSA. The CDR3 is 13 amino acids. V gave up 0 bases and J gave up 5 bases; unmatched junction bases: 1. CDR3 protein: CASSLARENEQYF. The part of the CDR3 DNA that was read is TGTGCCAGCAGCTTAGCGCGGGAGAACGAG.

Concerning this clone itself: Coverage ceases 3 residues before the CDR3 finishes, and the germline J gene fills in the end. V usage is TRBV20-1 and J usage is TRBJ2-1, with TRBD2 matching over 10 bases. Germline V gene data show CDR1 as DFQATT and CDR2 as SNEGSKA (reference sequence). Trimming took 4 bases from V and 7 from J; bases not matched to a gene: 22. The CDR3 length is 19 residues. The CDR3 spells CSATRKRPRLAGVQNEQFF. CDR3 bases read: TGCAGTGCTACAAGGAAAAGACCCCGCCTAGCGGGAGTCCAGAATGAG.

Note on this clone: The read halts 3 residues ahead of the CDR3 end, with the missing end drawn from the germline J gene. V and J are TRBV5-6 and TRBJ1-2; D not certain. Trimming removed 2 bases from V and 2 bases from J, with 7 bases in between. Germline V CDR1 and CDR2: SGHDT, YYEEEE. This CDR3 region has 13 residues. CDR3 bases read: TGTGCCAGCAGCTTTTCCGTGAACTATGGC. Translating it yields CASSFSVNYG. The complete CDR3 protein is CASSFSVNYGYTF.

On this clone itself: The observed sequence ends 3 residues before the CDR3 terminus, with the missing tail filled in from the germline J gene. The V gene is TRBV10-3, the J gene TRBJ2-3; 11 nucleotides align to TRBD2. This CDR3 is built from 15 residues. Germline CDR1 and CDR2: ENHRY and SYGVKD. With V trimmed by 5 bases and J by 5 bases, 6 bases remained unmatched. The part of the CDR3 DNA that was read is TGTGCCATCAGTCGGACTAGCGGGTTGGTAGATACG. This gives the protein CAISRTSGLVDT. The whole CDR3 protein is CAISRTSGLVDTQYF.

This CDR3 is CASSLVPSGPYNEQFF. Incomplete CDR3 DNA: TGTGCCAGCAGCTTAGTACCTAGCGGACCCTACAATGAG. The rearrangement joins TRBV7-7 to TRBJ2-1; 7 nucleotides line up with TRBD2. The DNA ends 3 residues before the CDR3 does, and the rest of the CDR3 is filled in from the germline J gene. CDR1 SSHAT and CDR2 FNYEAQ come from the germline V gene (reference sequence). CDR3 length: 16 residues. V trimming: 1 base; J trimming: 2 bases; junction bases outside the gene matches: 5.

Worth noting for this clone: The read stops 3 residues short of the end of the CDR3; the missing end is completed from the germline J gene. The chain combines TRBV4-1 with TRBJ1-1, with 9 bases lining up with TRBD1. The CDR3 totals 14 residues. Germline CDR1 MGHRA, CDR2 YSYEKL. The V segment lost 1 base and the J segment 6 bases; nucleotides outside the gene matches: 3. The CDR3 region is CASSQGQGVAEAFF. Partial CDR3 DNA: TGCGCCAGCAGCCAAGGACAGGGGGTGGCTGAA.

Note on this clone: The CDR3 end lies 3 residues beyond the end of the read and is filled in from the germline J gene. The chain carries TRBV11-2 and TRBJ2-7; D may be TRBD2 (5 bases). Per the germline V gene, CDR1 is SGHAT and CDR2 is FQNNGV. CDR3 length: 15 amino acids. V dropped 2 bases and J dropped 0 bases, with 11 bases sitting between them. The CDR3: CASSLSGRVSYEQYF. The part of the CDR3 DNA that was read is TGTGCCAGCAGCTTAAGCGGTCGGGTCTCCTACGAG.

The DNA read from the CDR3 is TGCAGCGTGGTGGTACAGGGCGGATCCTACGAG. Translation gives CSVVVQGGSYE. The complete CDR3 reads CSVVVQGGSYEQYF. V is TRBV29-1 and J is TRBJ2-7, with a possible D match to TRBD1 (6 bases). The read ends 3 residues early relative to the CDR3; the germline J gene fills the gap. The CDR3 covers 14 residues. Trimming took 6 bases from V and 1 from J, leaving 16 bases between them. Germline CDR1 and CDR2: SQVTM and ANQGSEA.

A remark on this clone: Coverage ceases 3 residues before the CDR3 finishes, and the germline J gene fills in the end. The chain links TRBV20-1 to TRBJ1-6; the match to TRBD1 covers 10 bases. J lost 9 bases, V lost 4 bases, and 6 bases had no gene match. This CDR3 region has 14 residues. Germline lookup yields CDR1 DFQATT and CDR2 SNEGSKA (reference sequence). The CDR3 loop reads CSAKWTGGISPLHF. The sequenced CDR3 bases are TGCAGTGCTAAATGGACAGGGGGAATTTCACCC.

CDR3 sequence: CAWTGHHEQYF. CDR3 bases read: TGTGCCTGGACGGGACACCACGAG. This chain uses TRBV30 with TRBJ2-7, with D perhaps TRBD1 (6 bases). Read coverage stops 3 residues before the CDR3 terminus; the germline J gene supplies the remainder. Trimming left V 4 bases short and J 5 bases short, with 9 bases between. The CDR3 loop spans 11 amino acids. Per germline, CDR1 GTSNPN and CDR2 SVGIG (reference sequence). Supplemented by reference TRBV30 and TRBJ2-7, the full variable domain reads SQTIHQWPATLVQPVGSPLSLECTVEGTSNPNLYWYRQAAGRGLQLLFYSVGIGQISSEVPQNLSASRPQDRQFILSSKKLLLSDSGFYLCAWTGHHEQYFGPGTRLTVT.

As concerns this clone: The read is 3 residues too short to cover the CDR3 end, so that end is filled in from the germline J gene. This chain uses TRBV5-1 with TRBJ2-3; 10 bases agree with TRBD2. The CDR3 has 17 amino acids. Germline V gives CDR1 SGHRS, CDR2 YFSETQ. After removal of 4 bases from V and 4 bases from J, the junction contained 12 bases not matched to a gene. CDR3 region: CASSPSYLAGVPDTQYF. The DNA read from the CDR3 is TGCGCCAGCAGCCCAAGTTACCTAGCGGGAGTGCCAGATACG. The variable domain in full, completed from reference TRBV5-1 and TRBJ2-3, reads KAGVTQTPRYLIKTRGQQVTLSCSPISGHRSVSWYQQTPGQGLQFLFEYFSETQRNKGNFPGRFSGRQFSNSRSEMNVSTLELGDSALYLCASSPSYLAGVPDTQYFGPGTRLTVL.

Turning to this clone: With the read ending 3 residues before the CDR3 end, the germline J gene is used to fill in that end. This sequence joins TRBV2 and TRBJ2-6; tentative D call: TRBD2 (5 bases). Germline CDR1 SNHLY, CDR2 FYNNEI. The CDR3 sequence is 17 residues long. Trimming stripped 1 base from V and 0 bases from J, with 10 bases between. The CDR3 bases that were read are TGTGCCAGCAGTGAAGAGACGGCGGGCTCTGGGGCCAACGTC. It is translated as CASSEETAGSGANV. From start to end, the CDR3 is CASSEETAGSGANVLTF. The entire variable domain, with the rest obtained from reference TRBV2 and TRBJ2-6, is as follows: EPEVTQTPSHQVTQMGQEVILRCVPISNHLYFYWYRQILGQKVEFLVSFYNNEISEKSEIFDDQFSVERPDGSNFTLKIRSTKLEDSAMYFCASSEETAGSGANVLTFGAGSRLTVL.

About this clone: The read ends 3 residues early relative to the CDR3; the germline J gene fills the gap. V gene TRBV7-9 combines with J gene TRBJ1-4; TRBD1 might be the D (5 bases). V was pared by 5 bases and J by 0 bases, with 10 bases between. CDR3 length: 15 residues. The germline V gene encodes CDR1 SEHNR and CDR2 FQNEAQ (reference sequence). CDR3 DNA, as far as it was read: TGTGCCAGCAGCACCGCGACAGCAACTAATGAAAAA. Translation gives CASSTATATNEK. The whole CDR3 is CASSTATATNEKLFF. The full variable domain, rest sourced from reference TRBV7-9 and TRBJ1-4, is DTGVSQNPRHKITKRGQNVTFRCDPISEHNRLYWYRQTLGQGPEFLTYFQNEAQLEKSRLLSDRFSAERPKGSFSTLEIQRTEQGDSAMYLCASSTATATNEKLFFGSGTQLSVL.

On this clone itself: From the germline J gene comes the end of the CDR3, since the read stops 3 residues before it. The chain is built from TRBV5-1 and TRBJ1-4; 10 bases line up with TRBD1. With V trimmed by 0 bases and J by 8 bases, 4 bases remained unmatched. Germline loops: CDR1 SGHRS, CDR2 YFSETQ. The CDR3 runs to 15 residues. Partial CDR3 DNA: TGCGCCAGCAGCTTGGCCGGGACAGGGGACGAAAAA. Translated, it gives CASSLAGTGDEK. The full CDR3 reads CASSLAGTGDEKLFF.

Incomplete CDR3 DNA: TGTGCCAGCAGTTGGGGACAGTACAATGAG. This translates into CASSWGQYNE. The full CDR3 sequence reads CASSWGQYNEQFF. The chain employs TRBV2 and TRBJ2-1, with 7 bases fitting TRBD1. The read stops 3 residues short of the end of the CDR3; the missing end is completed from the germline J gene. The V gene's germline CDR1 is SNHLY and CDR2 FYNNEI. The CDR3 contains 13 residues. Trimming took 5 bases from V and 4 from J; bases not matched to a gene: 2.

Of note for this clone: The read terminates 3 residues before the CDR3 end, so the remaining end is supplied by the germline J gene. The V and J genes are TRBV20-1 and TRBJ2-1; 13 bases agree with TRBD2. Germline CDR1 and CDR2: DFQATT and SNEGSKA (reference sequence). V was pared by 5 bases and J by 6 bases, with 4 bases of the junction left unmatched. This CDR3 contains 14 residues. The CDR3 sequence: CSAPGTSGINEQFF. The sequenced part of the CDR3 DNA is TGCAGTGCTCCCGGGACTAGCGGGATCAATGAG.

For this clone: Read coverage stops 3 residues before the CDR3 terminus; the germline J gene supplies the remainder. The gene calls are TRBV7-2 and TRBJ2-7; D may be TRBD2 (6 bases). Germline-derived CDR1 and CDR2 are SGHTA and FQGNSA. V was shortened by 4 bases and J by 3 bases, with 16 bases between the two germline ends. The CDR3 has 15 residues. The CDR3 bases that were read are TGTGCCAGCAGCTCCGGGGACTCCGGGGGCTACGAG. Translating gives CASSSGDSGGYE. The entire CDR3 protein reads CASSSGDSGGYEQYF.

As concerns this clone: The read finishes 3 residues shy of the CDR3 end, and the germline J gene is used to complete it. This chain joins TRBV30 and TRBJ2-1; 14 nucleotides align to TRBD2. In germline, CDR1 is GTSNPN, CDR2 SVGIG (reference sequence). The CDR3 spans 16 residues. After removal of 3 bases from V and 7 bases from J, the junction contained 8 bases not matched to a gene. CDR3 bases read: TGTGCCTGGAGCCGCTTGACTAGCGGGAGGGGTAATGAG. Protein product: CAWSRLTSGRGNE. The entire CDR3 reads CAWSRLTSGRGNEQFF.